The TCR beta chain under discussion was sequenced for a study of OX40 agonist ivuxolimab in advanced cancers. For the study at large: Anti-PD-1, anti-PD-L1 or anti-CTLA-4 therapy given earlier was allowed, and roughly 38% had some.

About this clone: Its antigen is as yet unknown.

Findings and limits, study-wide: The investigators did not determine what antigen specificity the expanded peripheral T cells had. Part of the nonresponder group also had normalized T-cell clonal expansion that was low.

Produced via immunoSEQ multiplex PCR; TCRdb's table is partial and in-frame only. The sample consists of around 86,000 clones, over 65% of them appearing once. The CDR3 is 16 amino acids. Looked up from germline, CDR1 is SGHTA and CDR2 is FQGNSA. V dropped 0 bases and J dropped 9; count of bases not matched to a gene: 8. The material was CD4+ or CD8+ T cells sorted from blood, obtained in a trial of the OX40 agonist ivuxolimab. The TCR originated in an adult with an advanced solid tumor such as melanoma, head and neck, liver or kidney cancer. V and J are TRBV7-2 and TRBJ2-1; 10 nucleotides line up with TRBD1. The CDR3, as DNA: TGTGCCAGCAGCTTAGCAGGGACAGGGGATGTGGCTGAGCAGTTCTTC. It is translated as CASSLAGTGDVAEQFF.